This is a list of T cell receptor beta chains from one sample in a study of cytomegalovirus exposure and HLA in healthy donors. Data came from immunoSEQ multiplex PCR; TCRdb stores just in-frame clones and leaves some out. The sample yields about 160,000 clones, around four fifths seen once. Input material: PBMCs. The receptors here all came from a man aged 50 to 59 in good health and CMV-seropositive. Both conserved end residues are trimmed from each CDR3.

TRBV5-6,ASSLGLSNYGYT
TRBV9,ASSPPGGGYYEQY
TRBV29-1,SVAETGEQY
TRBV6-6,ASTGGGITDTQY
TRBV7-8,ASSLAASHNEQF
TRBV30,ALRTGDYYNSPLH
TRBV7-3,ASSLTTGGVTEAF
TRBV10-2,ASSESRVEQPQH
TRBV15,ATSRGRTVYEQY
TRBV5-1,ASSFQTSGSGSYNEQF
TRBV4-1,ASSHGQGAFEKLF
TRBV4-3,ASSQGSGCEQY
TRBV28,ASIGVSSSYEQY
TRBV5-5,ASSFGTGQETQY
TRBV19,ASSIGRGETQY
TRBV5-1,ASSFGTGLTNYGYT
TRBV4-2,ASSQEGVAGGDQETQY
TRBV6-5,ASSSNPGTGGEQY
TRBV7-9,ASILSTGNTGAF
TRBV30,AFFFKQKAAYEQY
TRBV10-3,AISESRGGAITDTQY
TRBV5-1,ASSPGLARETQY
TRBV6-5,AALPLAGGPNTQY
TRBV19,ASSIGAPETQY
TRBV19,ASSIGYSGNTIY
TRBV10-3,AISEDSLFSGNTIY
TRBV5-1,ASSFQTGGTEAF
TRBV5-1,ASSGSREYTGELF
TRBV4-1,ASSSMVRRNYEQY
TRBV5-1,ASSFSGQGALGDYEQY
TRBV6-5,ASSKGTGIGYT
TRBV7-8,ASSLAETGTEAF